Given below is one T cell receptor beta chain in context. The sample holds a few counts of this clonotype. Which antigen it targets is not known. Base qualities are missing; no much larger clone stands one base away. The data belong to a study of neurological immune-mediated disorders (dated by TCRdb to about 2019). Concerning the study at large: Peripheral blood TCR-beta repertoires from patients with HTLV-I-associated myelopathy (HAM/TSP), patients with multiple sclerosis, and healthy controls were compared in the study using UMI-based sequencing. Alongside PBMC samples, the set of approximately 100 TCR-beta libraries contained longitudinal samples, technical triplicates, and paired CD4+ and CD8+ T-cell subsets that had been sorted. The cohort was made up of approximately 69 subjects, consisting of around 14 HAM/TSP patients, 34 multiple sclerosis patients and around 20 healthy controls.

The research as a whole found: TCR clonal expansion was greatest in HAM/TSP patients and smallest in MS patients, who ranked below even healthy controls. No identical CDR3 amino acid sequences were found to be shared among expanded clones across subjects, suggesting that TCR-beta repertoires were private in all groups.

Blood bank volunteers in Maryland, USA served as the healthy controls. Unsorted PBMC libraries were generated from 2 million PBMCs stored in RNAlater at -80 °C until RNA extraction. Peripheral blood was subjected to Ficoll-Hypaque density gradient centrifugation to isolate PBMCs, which were then cryopreserved in liquid nitrogen. The CDR3 goes from the cysteine to the phenylalanine over 18 residues. Just the 54-base CDR3 DNA is kept, in frame starting at base 1. Trimming leaves V shorter by 6 bases and J shorter by 5 bases, with the junction holding 18 bases beyond the gene matches. CDR1 and CDR2 were assigned from the germline V gene as MDHEN and SYDVKM. cDNA was synthesized by template-switch 5'RACE using a primer carrying a 10-nucleotide random unique molecular identifier by which each TCR transcript was tagged. Each sequencing run produced over 180 million TCR-beta sequences covering 15-18 subjects. Total RNA was extracted with the RNeasy kit. Using the KAPA Real-time Library Amplification kit, TCR-beta VDJ regions were amplified with primers for the TCR constant region and the 5'RACE anchor. Sample indexes and Illumina adaptors were added in a first PCR, and a second PCR then increased library yield. After purification with Ampure beads, the TCR product of roughly 650 bp was size-selected on a 2% E-gel SizeSelection system. Library quality was checked on a Bioanalyzer, concentration was measured with Qubit, and libraries were quantified with the Kapa Library Quantification kit before pooling. Libraries were sequenced paired-end 2 x 150 bp on an Illumina HiSeq 2500. To increase sequence diversity, about 23-32% phiX was spiked into each library pool. The paper's data handling went like this. The quality-filtered reads were processed with the UMI-based MiGEC pipeline, whose error correction step removed more than 80% of the raw TCR sequences. VDJ genes were aligned to IMGT germline references, and each clonotype was defined by a unique CDR3 amino acid sequence together with V-J genes. Clonal expansion, Shannon diversity and CDR3 relatedness (CalcPairwiseDistances, ClusterSamples) were evaluated with VDJtools, and phylogenetic trees were built with CLCbio workbench. Expanded clones were defined as having at least 8 unique UMIs, based on coefficient-of-variation modelling across technical triplicates. TCRdb itself trimmed the public reads at Q25 with fastp, ran MiXCR and retained productive beta chains. Each entry is one CDR3 protein sequence, shown with its most common DNA and genes. TCRdb, not the original authors, processed these V and J calls. A total of roughly 62,000 distinct CDR3 sequences appear in this sample, roughly 10% of them only once. Approximately 2% of the sample rests with the top ten.

The clonotype originates from a man aged 55 to 70 in good health. Sample: PBMCs. The chain was built from TRBV28 and TRBJ2-5; 10 bases in the middle match TRBD2. The DNA is as follows: TGTGCCAGCAGCCCTGCCAGGGCTAGCGGGGGCCTCCTGGAGACCCAGTACTTC. Its translation is CASSPARASGGLLETQYF.